This passage covers 27 T cell receptor beta chains from one sample sequenced in a study of shared clonotypes between healthy human individuals. Measured with immunoSEQ multiplex PCR; TCRdb has only the in-frame clones, and not every one. The table has over 400,000 clones, approximately 81% seen once; the top ten hold 12%. Sequencing was performed on PBMCs. The origin of the receptors is a woman aged 40 to 50 in good health. Some clones in this sample may be carry-over from other donors' samples.

For this clone: Since a far larger clone is one base different, this is likely a read error. The chain joins TRBV7-9 to TRBJ2-1; tentative D call: TRBD1 (7 bases). The CDR3 is made up of 12 amino acids. Germline-derived CDR1 and CDR2 are SEHNR and FQNEAQ (reference sequence). V was clipped by 8 bases and J by 8 bases, with 13 bases between them. CDR3 DNA sequence: TGTGCCAGCGCCTCAGGGGGGTATGAGCAGTTCTTC. Translated, it gives CASASGGYEQFF.

Written as DNA, the CDR3 is TGCGCCAGCAGCTTGACCGGGACTAGCGGGAATAAAAAGTACAATGAGCAGTTCTTC. Translation gives CASSLTGTSGNKKYNEQFF. The chain couples TRBV5-1 to TRBJ2-1, with 13 bases aligning to TRBD2. Germline CDR1 and CDR2: SGHRS and YFSETQ. J lost 4 bases, V lost 1 base, and 11 bases had no gene match. The CDR3 runs to 19 residues.

This chain connects TRBV5-1 to TRBJ2-3; D call uncertain. With 2 bases removed from V and 1 base from J, the gap between germline ends came to 5 bases. This CDR3 is 13 amino acids long. Germline CDR1 and CDR2: SGHRS and YFSETQ. The DNA for the CDR3 is TGCGCCAGCAGCTTCGACGGCACAGATACGCAGTATTTT. Translation gives CASSFDGTDTQYF.

The chain joins TRBV4-3 to TRBJ2-7; the match to TRBD1 covers 8 bases. Germline assignment: CDR1 LGHNA and CDR2 YSLEER. The trim removed 2 bases at V and 3 bases at J, leaving 6 bases unmatched. This CDR3 is built from 15 residues. The CDR3 DNA reads as TGCGCCAGCAGCCAAAAACAGGGGGTGCTCTACGAGCAGTACTTC. This codes for CASSQKQGVLYEQYF.

This clone was picked up one time. This chain connects TRBV14 to TRBJ2-1; 13 bases fit TRBD2. The CDR3 has 20 residues. V shed 3 bases and J 2 bases; nucleotides not matched to a gene: 13. Germline loops: CDR1 SGHDN, CDR2 FVKESK. This CDR3 reads CASSQPGLAGPMTPYNEQFF. The CDR3 coding sequence is TGTGCCAGCAGCCAGCCGGGACTAGCGGGACCCATGACCCCCTACAATGAGCAGTTCTTC.

The chain employs TRBV6-1 and TRBJ2-5; 9 bases align to TRBD2. Germline V gene sequence: CDR1 MNHNS, CDR2 SASEGT. This CDR3 is 16 amino acids long. V lost 4 bases and J lost 3; bases outside the gene matches: 9. CDR3 sequence: CASSGLAGAAKETQYF. The CDR3 region has the DNA TGTGCCAGCAGTGGCTTAGCGGGAGCAGCCAAAGAGACCCAGTACTTC.

CDR3 protein: CASSFLGGLSGNTIYF. CDR3 DNA: TGTGCCAGCAGCTTTTTAGGGGGGCTTTCTGGAAACACCATATATTTT. The rearrangement joins TRBV7-9 to TRBJ1-3, with D possibly being TRBD1 (6 bases). Trimming stripped 3 bases from V and 1 base from J, with 13 bases between. The CDR3 is 16 residues long. Germline V lookup: CDR1 SEHNR, CDR2 FQNEAQ (reference sequence).

The sample holds one count of this clone. The V call is TRBV5-1, the J call TRBJ2-7; 14 positions agree with TRBD2. Germline values: CDR1 SGHRS, CDR2 YFSETQ. V was clipped by 4 bases and J by 3 bases; unmatched bases: 12. This CDR3 has 18 residues. In DNA, the CDR3 is TGCGCCAGCAGCGCCGGGACTAGCGGGAGTTTCCCCGACTACGAGCAGTACTTC. Translated: CASSAGTSGSFPDYEQYF.

Here the CDR3 reads CASGAGGPGTQYF. The CDR3, as DNA: TGTGCCTCGGGGGCGGGAGGGCCCGGTACGCAGTATTTT. V is TRBV7-2 and J is TRBJ2-3; 9 bases are shared with TRBD2. Unmatched junction bases numbered 11, after V lost 11 bases and J lost 8 bases. Germline loops: CDR1 SGHTA, CDR2 FQGNSA. This CDR3 region has 13 residues.

This chain uses TRBV5-8 with TRBJ2-1; TRBD2 matches 8 bases. This CDR3 contains 16 residues. J lost 1 base, V lost 3 bases, and 6 bases had no gene match. Germline V gene data show CDR1 as SGHTS and CDR2 as YDEGEE. The CDR3 sequence: CASSSGLAGSYNEQFF. The DNA for the CDR3 is TGTGCCAGCAGCTCCGGACTAGCCGGTTCCTACAATGAGCAGTTCTTC.

CDR3: CASSYWDGQGQFF. CDR3 coding DNA: TGTGCCAGCAGTTACTGGGACGGCCAAGGGCAGTTCTTC. The J gene is TRBJ2-1, the V gene TRBV6-5; the D gene could be TRBD1 or TRBD2 (5 bases each). Trimming pared 1 base from V and 12 bases from J, leaving 13 bases between. Germline lookup yields CDR1 MNHEY and CDR2 SVGAGI. CDR3 length equals 13 residues.

This clone has only one observation. The chain employs TRBV11-2 and TRBJ2-1; 7 positions match TRBD2. The V gene end was trimmed by 5 bases and the J gene end by 1 base; junction bases not matched to a gene: 8. In germline, CDR1 is SGHAT, CDR2 FQNNGV. The CDR3 has 16 amino acids. CDR3 DNA: TGTGCCAGCAGCCAAGAGTTTAGCGGGTCCTACAATGAGCAGTTCTTC. Protein: CASSQEFSGSYNEQFF.

This clone was picked up one time. The V call is TRBV30, the J call TRBJ2-2; unclear D gene. V gave up 8 bases and J gave up 1 base, with 8 bases separating them. Germline CDR1 GTSNPN, CDR2 SVGIG (reference sequence). The CDR3 extends over 12 amino acids. CDR3 sequence: CAGNQNTGELFF. The CDR3 nucleotides are TGTGCCGGGAACCAGAACACCGGGGAGCTGTTTTTT.

The CDR3 spells CASSLEGPKGYTF. CDR3 nucleotide sequence: TGTGCCAGCAGCTTAGAGGGCCCTAAGGGCTACACCTTC. The chain couples TRBV7-9 to TRBJ1-2; the D is unclear. This CDR3 contains 13 residues. The V gene's germline CDR1 is SEHNR and CDR2 FQNEAQ (reference sequence). V lost 1 base and J 8 bases, leaving 11 bases between the germline ends.

The genes are TRBV7-9 and TRBJ2-5; unclear D gene. The J call is uncertain, as TRBJ2-7 better fits the DNA end. Germline-derived CDR1 and CDR2 are SEHNR and FQNEAQ (reference sequence). The CDR3 totals 12 residues. CDR3 nucleotide sequence: TGTGCCAGCAGCCCTACGGCCTACGAGCAGTACTTC. This codes for CASSPTAYEQYF.

The table lists this clone with a few counts. V and J are TRBV7-2 and TRBJ2-1; D tentatively fits TRBD1 or TRBD2 (5 bases each). Germline CDR1 and CDR2: SGHTA and FQGNSA. The CDR3 totals 15 residues. The V gene lost 5 bases and the J gene lost 0 bases, with 11 bases spanning the gap. CDR3 in DNA: TGTGCCAGCAGCCGGGCAGGGAGCTCCTACAATGAGCAGTTCTTC. Amino acid sequence: CASSRAGSSYNEQFF.

The chain employs TRBV9 and TRBJ1-2, with unresolved D. V lost 0 bases and J lost 5, with 11 bases in between. The CDR3 loop spans 14 amino acids. Germline CDR1 reads SGDLS; CDR2 reads YYNGEE. The CDR3: CASSVDHTSYGYTF. The CDR3 nucleotides read TGTGCCAGCAGCGTAGATCACACCTCATATGGCTACACCTTC.

This sequence joins TRBV5-8 and TRBJ2-7; possible D gene TRBD2, 5 bases. V was pared by 0 bases and J by 0 bases, with 13 bases between. Germline V lookup: CDR1 SGHTS, CDR2 YDEGEE. This CDR3 has 16 amino acids. CDR3 bases: TGTGCCAGCAGCTTGGGGTTTTGGACTCGCTCCTACGAGCAGTACTTC. This sequence encodes CASSLGFWTRSYEQYF.

The chain uses TRBV7-9 and TRBJ1-1; D is uncertain. Trimming cost V 2 bases and J 4 bases, with 23 bases left between them. The CDR3 is 18 residues long. Germline-derived CDR1 and CDR2 are SEHNR and FQNEAQ (reference sequence). CDR3 DNA sequence: TGTGCCAGCAGCTTAAGTTCCGGGGTTCAGCAGGTGGGCACTGAAGCTTTCTTT. Protein sequence: CASSLSSGVQQVGTEAFF.

The J gene is TRBJ2-1, the V gene TRBV9, with TRBD2 matching 7 bases. This CDR3 region has 17 residues. The V gene's germline CDR1 is SGDLS and CDR2 YYNGEE. J lost 6 bases, V lost 2 bases, and 14 bases had no gene match. The DNA for the CDR3 is TGTGCCAGCAGCGTTGGAAGACTTGGATCTAGCGGCAATGAGCAGTTCTTC. It translates to CASSVGRLGSSGNEQFF.

Regarding this clone: The identical CDR3 is also encoded by other nucleotide sequences in the sample. The rearrangement joins TRBV20-1 to TRBJ2-5; D unresolved. The V gene lost 3 bases and the J gene lost 2 bases, with 4 bases spanning the gap. Per germline, CDR1 DFQATT and CDR2 SNEGSKA (reference sequence). The CDR3 contains 11 residues. The CDR3, as DNA: TGCAGTGCTAGCCATCAAGAGACCCAGTACTTC. It encodes CSASHQETQYF.

Regarding this clone: This sequence is one base from a far larger clone and is likely a read error. The conserved phenylalanine or tryptophan normally closing the CDR3 is absent here, so this likely arose from a read error. The rearrangement joins TRBV7-6 to TRBJ2-7; unclear D gene. V lost 1 base, J lost 3 bases, and 10 bases lay in between. The germline gives CDR1 SGHVS, CDR2 FNYEAQ. The CDR3 totals 14 residues. The CDR3 nucleotides read TGTGCCAGCAGCTTAGGGACGGAAGACTACGAGCAGTACTTA. Residues: CASSLGTEDYEQYL.

This clone was counted once. The chain couples TRBV30 to TRBJ1-4, with 7 bases matching TRBD1. With V trimmed by 3 bases and J by 3 bases, 4 bases remained unmatched. This CDR3 contains 14 residues. Per the germline V gene, CDR1 is GTSNPN and CDR2 is SVGIG (reference sequence). DNA of the CDR3: TGTGCCTGGAGGGGGAGGGGGCCTAATGAAAAACTGTTTTTT. Its protein product is CAWRGRGPNEKLFF.

Details on this clone: It is likely a read error: a sequence one base away is far more abundant. This chain uses TRBV21-1 with TRBJ2-2; the table's D call of TRBD2 was not tested on the DNA. TRBV21-1 is a recognized pseudogene. The length of the CDR3 is 16 residues. The CDR3 is CASRWGLAGEVGELFF. In DNA form, the CDR3 reads TGTGCCAGCAGGTGGGGACTAGCGGGAGAAGTCGGGGAGCTGTTTTTT.

The chain couples TRBV6-5 to TRBJ1-2, with D possibly matching TRBD1 (5 bases). This CDR3 region has 15 residues. Trimming pared 6 bases from V and 5 bases from J, leaving 19 bases between. Per germline, CDR1 MNHEY and CDR2 SVGAGI. CDR3 loop: CASRRGGRDGYGYTF. Written as DNA, the CDR3 is TGTGCCAGCAGACGCGGCGGTAGGGACGGGTATGGCTACACCTTC.

This clone was picked up a small number of times. The V gene is TRBV6-4, the J gene TRBJ1-5; D not certain. CDR1 and CDR2 (germline): MRHNA, SNTAGT. The CDR3 spans 13 residues. Trimming stripped 6 bases from V and 4 bases from J, with 10 bases between. The CDR3 loop reads CASSPAENQPQHF. In nucleotides, the CDR3 is TGTGCCAGCAGCCCTGCAGAAAATCAGCCCCAGCATTTT.

This clone came up a few times. The chain uses TRBV15 and TRBJ2-5, with D possibly matching TRBD2 (6 bases). Germline values: CDR1 LNHNV, CDR2 YYDKDF (reference sequence). The length of the CDR3 is 14 residues. V gave up 5 bases and J gave up 1 base, with 11 bases separating them. As DNA, the CDR3 is TGTGCCACCAGCCGCCGGGACTCCCAAGAGACCCAGTACTTC. As protein: CATSRRDSQETQYF.